This TCR beta chain derives from a study of blood T cell repertoires in COVID-19. CDR1 is ENHRY and CDR2 is SYGVKD in the germline V gene. This CDR3 spans 14 amino acids. With V trimmed by 6 bases and J by 8 bases, 3 bases remained unmatched. Profiling relied on immunoSEQ multiplex PCR, and the TCRdb table lists in-frame clones only, not all of them. The sample has approximately 74,000 clones, 75% to 90% seen once. This rearrangement joins TRBV10-3 to TRBJ1-6, with 11 bases fitting TRBD1. The sequenced material came from peripheral blood. The receptor comes from a man at least 80 years old with active or convalescent COVID-19. The CDR3 spells CAIRGQGVDSPLHF. The CDR3 DNA reads TGTGCCATCAGGGGACAGGGGGTAGATTCACCCCTCCACTTT.